This paragraph reports one T cell receptor beta chain. This record comes from a study of technical replicates of blood from several donors. The V gene end was trimmed by 8 bases and the J gene end by 1 base; junction bases not matched to a gene: 3. Germline assignment: CDR1 LNHDA and CDR2 SQIVND (reference sequence). This CDR3 has 13 amino acids. Generated by immunoSEQ multiplex PCR, the TCRdb table keeps only in-frame clones and is missing some. The repertoire has some 70,000 clones, approximately 92% of them found once; the top ten carry approximately 0.4%. Sequencing was carried out using T cells isolated from PBMCs. V is TRBV19 and J is TRBJ2-3; 7 bases match TRBD1. The sequence came from a human donor in good health. The CDR3 sequence: CASEGQRTDTQYF. CDR3 DNA: TGTGCCAGTGAGGGACAGCGCACAGATACGCAGTATTTT.